Listed below are T cell receptor beta chains from one sample, sequenced in a study of blood T cell repertoires in COVID-19. Here immunoSEQ multiplex PCR was the method, and the copy in TCRdb shows in-frame clones only, minus some. The table shows about 200,000 clones, with roughly 88% occurring only once. The sequenced sample was peripheral blood. All receptors derive from a human donor in a cohort sampled during active COVID-19. CDR3s include the opening cysteine and the closing phenylalanine or tryptophan.

V	J	CDR3
TRBV6-5	TRBJ2-3	CASSQLAATTDTQYF
TRBV30	TRBJ2-7	CAWSGAYEQYF
TRBV7-9	TRBJ2-1	CASSLAGTGVYNEQFF
TRBV11-3	TRBJ2-1	CASSHWTSGNEQFF
TRBV5-4	TRBJ2-7	CASSLVGGDEQYF
TRBV7-9	TRBJ2-7	CASSSPGRDYEQYF
TRBV18	TRBJ1-5	CASSPGEQPQHF
TRBV11-2	TRBJ2-1	CASSFERSSYNEQFF
TRBV4-1	TRBJ1-6	CASSQHTGQGNSPLHF
TRBV7-7	TRBJ2-5	CASSESLSPQETQYF
TRBV4-1	TRBJ2-1	CASSQVGGFRGDEQFF
TRBV7-2	TRBJ1-1	CASSLKSVNTEAFF
TRBV5-1	TRBJ2-2	CASSGVGDGGELFF
TRBV7-2	TRBJ1-4	CASSLGGRGTNEKLFF
TRBV6-5	TRBJ1-2	CASSYRGLYYGYTF
TRBV19	TRBJ2-7	CASSAANHPFYEQYF
TRBV28	TRBJ2-4	CASSSQIAGWDKNIQYF
TRBV4-1	TRBJ1-1	CASSQEMGQYTEAFF
TRBV7-9	TRBJ2-7	CASSSSGLYEQYF
TRBV4-1	TRBJ1-1	CASSQDGGIEAFF
TRBV5-1	TRBJ2-6	CASRLQGSGANVLTF
TRBV14	TRBJ1-2	CASSQYNGNYGYTF
TRBV28	TRBJ2-1	CASSLSGRMNEQFF
TRBV27	TRBJ2-1	CASSFRGYNEQFF
TRBV11-2	TRBJ2-1	CASSLSGGLREQFF
TRBV12-5	TRBJ1-2	CASGSDRAGGGYTF
TRBV6-1	TRBJ1-5	CASSGAGMYSNQPQHF
TRBV11-2	TRBJ2-5	CASSLGTGTQYF
TRBV7-8	TRBJ2-5	CASSLAGSETQYF
TRBV6-6	TRBJ2-1	CASSYAGGDEQFF
TRBV3-1/TRBV3-2	TRBJ2-2	CASSRQRSNTGELFF
TRBV5-1	TRBJ2-1	CASTRGGFTYNEQFF
TRBV3-1/TRBV3-2	TRBJ2-2	CASSHYGSTGELFF
TRBV29-1	TRBJ2-7	CSVESGSPRYEQYF
TRBV7-9	TRBJ1-1	CASSHLGPNTEAFF
TRBV10-3	TRBJ2-7	CAISETETGRRNEQYF
TRBV5-4	TRBJ2-7	CASSSGTTNEQYF
TRBV18	TRBJ2-7	CASSDRVSSYEQYF
TRBV7-6	TRBJ2-2	CASSYGQGRDTGELFF
TRBV9	TRBJ2-2	CASSPEPGLHYTGELFF
TRBV7-2	TRBJ2-2	CASSLAGGLKGNTGELFF
TRBV7-7	TRBJ2-1	CASSLAAGIAYNEQFF
TRBV4-2	TRBJ2-7	CASSQGMARGLQYF